The sequence of this T cell receptor beta chain was determined in a study of cytomegalovirus exposure and HLA in healthy donors (dated by TCRdb to about 2017). Broadly, across the study: According to a later analysis, the roughly 120 validation repertoires were produced on the same platform as the approximately 620 repertoires of the first cohort. To predict cytomegalovirus infection status, the study brought together high-throughput TCR immunosequencing, statistical association of individual TCRs with disease status, and machine learning. The aim of the study was to test whether cataloging public T cell receptors could identify signatures of past pathogen exposure. In addition to the first cohort of roughly 670 subjects, a separate validation cohort of about 120 different subjects was used. The paper as a whole reports these results and caveats: Across donors, most TCR sequences were observed very rarely, whereas some public TCRs were present in many individuals. A total of fewer than 200 TCR beta chains were listed by the study as associated with cytomegalovirus. In vitro tests confirmed that a few of the cytomegalovirus-associated TCR beta chains recognize cytomegalovirus antigens. All 120 repertoires were used to score co-occurrence in the validation cohort in a later analysis, because that analysis had no HLA typing for the cohort. It was suggested by the authors that the approach could potentially be generalized to other disease states and immunological phenotypes. In a later analysis, TCRs clustered in the first cohort were found to also tend to co-occur in the approximately 110 validation repertoires, with 94% of cluster scores above 0. The classifier was reported to diagnose cytomegalovirus status with high specificity and sensitivity in both the original and validation cohorts.

Via the germline V gene, CDR1 is MNHEY and CDR2 SVGAGI. The V and J ends are trimmed by 5 bases and 11 bases, leaving 19 bases between them. The CDR3 spans 14 residues, from the cysteine through the phenylalanine. Only the CDR3 part of the read is kept: 42 bases, read in frame from the first base. Donors formed part of the validation cohort, which comprised 120 subjects and was distinct from the first cohort of 666 subjects. Preparation of the library involved the immunoSEQ multiplex PCR assay. The paper's data handling went like this. To diagnose cytomegalovirus status from the catalog of TCR beta chain sequences, a statistical classification framework was built. Entries here come from immuneACCESS through TCRdb and include only in-frame sequences with V and J called. Some clones fail to appear in such tables; in the studies checked, an unresolved V gene covers under half of the shortfall, and the cause of the remainder is unknown. V, J and clone size were drawn from that table, and D and trimming were deduced from the DNA. The sample table contains more than 20,000 clones; only one count was recorded for 97% of them. The top ten clones comprise over 9.5% of the sample.

About this clone itself: Its antigen target is currently unknown. No quality values exist for individual bases; no much larger clone is one base distant.

The sample taken for sequencing was PBMCs. The chain was built from TRBV6-5 and TRBJ1-3; no confident D gene assignment can be made. The clonotype originates from a man in his thirties or forties in good health and CMV-seropositive. The DNA is as follows: TGTGCCAGCAGTGACGGCGGACCTACTAGCGCCATATATTTT. It encodes CASSDGGPTSAIYF.